This entry is about one T cell receptor (beta chain). The sample originates from a study of blood T cell repertoires in COVID-19. The CDR3 totals 14 residues. Germline CDR1 reads SEHNR; CDR2 reads FQNEAQ (reference sequence). Between the trimmed V and J ends, which lost 1 base and 4 bases, there was a span of 8 bases. Some clones are missing from TCRdb's copy, which holds only in-frame ones; the method was immunoSEQ multiplex PCR. The data hold some 320,000 clones, with around 85% observed a single time. The clonotype originates from a woman aged 30 to 39 who had been exposed to COVID-19. The chain carries TRBV7-9 and TRBJ1-5; D not certain. Specimen: PBMCs or T cells enriched from blood (not recorded which). The CDR3 protein is CASSLESENQPQHF. The CDR3, as DNA: TGTGCCAGCAGCTTAGAGTCAGAAAATCAGCCCCAGCATTTT.